The 7 T cell receptor beta chains reported below all come from one sample, sequenced in a study of blood T cell repertoires in COVID-19. Repertoires were generated with immunoSEQ multiplex PCR, while TCRdb's copy carries only in-frame clones and drops some. The repertoire holds about 250,000 clones, 85% to 90% seen once, with around 16% in the top ten. Sequencing used PBMCs or T cells enriched from blood (not recorded which). The receptors come from a man aged 18-30 years who had recovered from COVID-19.

The gene calls are TRBV5-1 and TRBJ2-6; 7 bases line up with TRBD1. CDR3 length: 15 residues. Germline V gene sequence: CDR1 SGHRS, CDR2 YFSETQ. The ends lost 7 bases at V and 3 bases at J; junction bases unmatched: 7. This chain's CDR3 is CASRGQGVGANVLTF. CDR3 coding DNA: TGCGCCAGCCGTGGCCAGGGGGTTGGGGCCAACGTCCTGACTTTC. The whole variable domain, filled in from reference TRBV5-1 and TRBJ2-6, reads KAGVTQTPRYLIKTRGQQVTLSCSPISGHRSVSWYQQTPGQGLQFLFEYFSETQRNKGNFPGRFSGRQFSNSRSEMNVSTLELGDSALYLCASRGQGVGANVLTFGAGSRLTVL.

CDR3 region: CASSSRTSGYEQYF. The CDR3 region has the DNA TGTGCCAGCAGCTCTCGGACTAGCGGCTACGAGCAGTACTTC. The genes are TRBV7-6 and TRBJ2-7, with 10 bases aligning to TRBD2. The CDR3 covers 14 residues. With 4 bases clipped from V and 3 bases from J, the junction kept 3 bases outside the gene matches. Germline V lookup: CDR1 SGHVS, CDR2 FNYEAQ.

The chain joins TRBV19 to TRBJ2-1; tentatively, D is TRBD1 (6 bases). Germline values: CDR1 LNHDA, CDR2 SQIVND (reference sequence). The length of the CDR3 is 20 residues. Trimming cost V 1 base and J 0 bases, with 22 bases left between them. This CDR3 reads CASSIALGQREPLSYNEQFF. The CDR3, as DNA: TGTGCCAGTAGTATAGCCCTCGGACAGAGGGAACCCCTCTCCTACAATGAGCAGTTCTTC.

This rearrangement joins TRBV14 to TRBJ1-1; no clear D. Trimming removed 7 bases from V and 1 base from J, with 16 bases in between. The germline V gene encodes CDR1 SGHDN and CDR2 FVKESK. The CDR3 totals 15 residues. The CDR3 DNA sequence: TGTGCCAGCACCCGCGGGTCTTTTAGGAACACTGAAGCTTTCTTT. Its protein is CASTRGSFRNTEAFF.

The CDR3 is CASSDSGLTYNEQFF. CDR3 nucleotide sequence: TGTGCCAGCAGTGACTCGGGACTAACCTACAATGAGCAGTTCTTC. This rearrangement joins TRBV6-4 to TRBJ2-1, with 7 bases aligning to TRBD2. Germline V lookup: CDR1 MRHNA, CDR2 SNTAGT. This CDR3 is 15 amino acids long. V gave up 0 bases and J gave up 2 bases; unmatched junction bases: 1.

The chain uses TRBV6-2 or TRBV6-3 and TRBJ2-6; TRBD2 might be the D (5 bases). Trimming shortened V by 0 bases and J by 4 bases, and 19 bases separated the two germline ends. The CDR3 consists of 19 residues. Germline values: CDR1 MNHEY, CDR2 SVGEGT. CDR3 amino acids: CASSYSIPVGLWGANVLTF. The CDR3 region has the DNA TGTGCCAGCAGTTACTCGATTCCGGTCGGACTTTGGGGGGCCAACGTCCTGACTTTC.

This chain uses TRBV14 with TRBJ2-3; D is uncertain. This CDR3 region has 16 residues. Per the germline V gene, CDR1 is SGHDN and CDR2 is FVKESK. The V and J ends lost 4 bases and 0 bases respectively, with 14 bases between them. CDR3 in amino acids: CASSPGASVSTDTQYF. CDR3 DNA: TGTGCCAGCAGCCCCGGTGCCAGCGTAAGCACAGATACGCAGTATTTT.